The text below deals with one T cell receptor (beta chain). As handled by the study authors: Amplification with reference gene primers provided the estimates of nucleated cell counts. The assay was immunoSEQ multiplex PCR, and TCRdb's table has in-frame clones only and misses some. V and J calls and clone size follow that table, whereas D and trimming were derived from the DNA. The repertoire consists of under 90,000 clones, with about 80% occurring once and the leading ten covering approximately 12%. This entry belongs to a study of blood T cell repertoires in COVID-19. Overall study context: PBMCs, B-cell-depleted T cells, or T cells provided the cDNA or gDNA that made up the material.

The V gene lost 0 bases and the J gene lost 7 bases, with 12 bases spanning the gap. Germline-derived CDR1 and CDR2 are MRHNA and SNTAGT. This CDR3 has 14 residues. This TCR was recovered from a human donor in a cohort sampled during active COVID-19. Sample: peripheral blood. The rearrangement joins TRBV6-4 to TRBJ1-2; D may be TRBD1 (6 bases). The CDR3 DNA reads TGTGCCAGCAGTGACTCACAGGGAAGGGGTGGCTACACCTTC. This encodes CASSDSQGRGGYTF.